The sample holds a few counts of the clone carrying this T cell receptor beta chain. Its antigen is unknown. Time point indicated: pre-sensitization, week 0. Treatment denoted: therapeutic diphenylcyclopropenone sensitization with weekly scalp DPC. Single cDNA molecules in the library carried unique molecular identifiers attached during preparation. TCRdb re-derived calls from the RACE reads in MiXCR, one entry per CDR3 protein. Of roughly 90,000 distinct CDR3 sequences in the sample, roughly 9.1% were seen once. The entry originates in a study of human T cells and chemical hapten exposure. Study details: Patients, largely female, had alopecia areata, totalis or universalis.

Findings and limits, study-wide: TCRs above 1 in 1000 frequency did not change with DPC sensitization. As patch test score rose, PT1 expanded TCR counts tended to rise as well.

The CDR3 spans 16 residues. Germline CDR1 and CDR2: SNHLY and FYNNEI. V dropped 3 bases and J dropped 0 bases, with 13 bases sitting between them. The chain employs TRBV2 and TRBJ2-3; tentatively, D is TRBD2 (5 bases). The receptor was derived from a woman aged 40 to 49 with alopecia areata. Some clones in this sample may be carry-over from other donors' samples. Sample: whole blood, taken in connection with sensitization to the hapten diphenylcyclopropenone (DPC). This CDR3 reads CASSDDAGASTDTQYF. The CDR3 region has the DNA TGTGCCAGCAGTGATGACGCGGGTGCTAGCACAGATACGCAGTATTTT. The whole variable domain, remainder taken from reference TRBV2 and TRBJ2-3, is EPEVTQTPSHQVTQMGQEVILRCVPISNHLYFYWYRQILGQKVEFLVSFYNNEISEKSEIFDDQFSVERPDGSNFTLKIRSTKLEDSAMYFCASSDDAGASTDTQYFGPGTRLTVL.